The rows below give T cell receptor beta chains drawn from one sample of a study of T-cell reconstitution after alpha-beta-depleted transplantation in children. TCRdb re-derived calls from the PCR reads in MiXCR, one entry per CDR3 protein. The sample records about 72,000 distinct CDR3 sequences, just under 7.5% being singletons. Sample: PBMCs from the stem cell graft donor, taken from the stem cell graft. The source is a human donor who donated a stem cell graft to a child with acute lymphoblastic leukemia. Both conserved end residues are part of each CDR3. Each record gives: J gene, D gene, clone size, V gene, CDR3 protein. The D gene is left open where the match is weak. Size values are once, few and many counts, or a class for expanded clones, and some rows have none.

J gene: TRBJ1-5; D gene: TRBD1; clone size: few; V gene: TRBV7-3; CDR3 protein: CASSYWDRAYRQPQHF
J gene: TRBJ2-2; D gene: .; clone size: .; V gene: TRBV25-1; CDR3 protein: CASSGAVGLFF
J gene: TRBJ1-1; D gene: .; clone size: few; V gene: TRBV7-3; CDR3 protein: CASSFATNTEAFF
J gene: TRBJ2-5; D gene: .; clone size: many; V gene: TRBV9; CDR3 protein: CASSVDPSGTTKETQYF
J gene: TRBJ1-5; D gene: .; clone size: .; V gene: TRBV6-1; CDR3 protein: CASSEVSNQPQHF
J gene: TRBJ2-3; D gene: TRBD2; clone size: many; V gene: TRBV20-1; CDR3 protein: CSAPGTPLADTQYF
J gene: TRBJ2-5; D gene: .; clone size: few; V gene: TRBV9; CDR3 protein: CASSVALGLETQYF
J gene: TRBJ2-2; D gene: .; clone size: few; V gene: TRBV7-2; CDR3 protein: CASSLALSSLNTGELFF
J gene: TRBJ1-6; D gene: .; clone size: many; V gene: TRBV6-5; CDR3 protein: CASSTRSSASNSPLHF
J gene: TRBJ1-1; D gene: .; clone size: many; V gene: TRBV20-1; CDR3 protein: CSAAALSNTEAFF
J gene: TRBJ1-5; D gene: .; clone size: many; V gene: TRBV7-2; CDR3 protein: CASSPDRNQPQHF
J gene: TRBJ2-1; D gene: .; clone size: .; V gene: TRBV23-1; CDR3 protein: CASSRIGQYNEQFF
J gene: TRBJ2-1; D gene: TRBD2; clone size: many; V gene: TRBV4-3; CDR3 protein: CASSQEPGGAYNEQFF
J gene: TRBJ2-1; D gene: TRBD2; clone size: few; V gene: TRBV27; CDR3 protein: CASSPAGGAEQFF
J gene: TRBJ2-7; D gene: .; clone size: many; V gene: TRBV6-5; CDR3 protein: CASSYSSEPSAEQYF
J gene: TRBJ2-1; D gene: TRBD2; clone size: many; V gene: TRBV5-1; CDR3 protein: CASSSMAGGPPSLLSEQFF
J gene: TRBJ2-3; D gene: TRBD2; clone size: many; V gene: TRBV9; CDR3 protein: CASGVGLVTDTQYF
J gene: TRBJ1-1; D gene: .; clone size: many; V gene: TRBV3-1; CDR3 protein: CASSIFSRGEAFF
J gene: TRBJ2-7; D gene: TRBD2; clone size: many; V gene: TRBV29-1; CDR3 protein: CSVSGGNEQYF
J gene: TRBJ2-1; D gene: .; clone size: many; V gene: TRBV9; CDR3 protein: CASSPGGTPNYNEQFF
J gene: TRBJ2-5; D gene: TRBD2; clone size: few; V gene: TRBV13; CDR3 protein: CASSLLAAQETQYF
J gene: TRBJ2-6; D gene: .; clone size: many; V gene: TRBV2; CDR3 protein: CASSEALRALGANVLTF
J gene: TRBJ1-3; D gene: .; clone size: many; V gene: TRBV2; CDR3 protein: CASGRDNDSGNTIYF
J gene: TRBJ2-5; D gene: TRBD2; clone size: many; V gene: TRBV4-3; CDR3 protein: CASSPLAGTQETQYF
J gene: TRBJ1-2; D gene: .; clone size: many; V gene: TRBV27; CDR3 protein: CASSPVGGFSYGYTF
J gene: TRBJ2-7; D gene: TRBD1; clone size: .; V gene: TRBV6-5; CDR3 protein: CASSRDRFYEQYF
J gene: TRBJ2-7; D gene: .; clone size: many; V gene: TRBV4-3; CDR3 protein: CASSQDKGRDEQYF
J gene: TRBJ2-5; D gene: .; clone size: many; V gene: TRBV27; CDR3 protein: CASSTRQQETQYF
J gene: TRBJ1-2; D gene: .; clone size: .; V gene: TRBV4-2; CDR3 protein: CASSLLGRFRQIPNYGYTF
J gene: TRBJ2-7; D gene: .; clone size: .; V gene: TRBV5-4; CDR3 protein: CASSLRGSFSYEQYF
J gene: TRBJ1-1; D gene: .; clone size: many; V gene: TRBV20-1; CDR3 protein: CSASQAGKSNTEAFF
J gene: TRBJ2-5; D gene: .; clone size: many; V gene: TRBV6-2/TRBV6-3; CDR3 protein: CASTSRPSRETQYF
J gene: TRBJ2-3; D gene: .; clone size: few; V gene: TRBV5-6; CDR3 protein: CASSWGLQAADTQYF
J gene: TRBJ1-2; D gene: TRBD1; clone size: .; V gene: TRBV5-6; CDR3 protein: CASSLMGPGQGEGYTF
J gene: TRBJ1-1; D gene: .; clone size: many; V gene: TRBV12-3/TRBV12-4; CDR3 protein: CASSPATVNTEAFF
J gene: TRBJ1-2; D gene: .; clone size: many; V gene: TRBV9; CDR3 protein: CASSVDPGAPYGYTF
J gene: TRBJ2-1; D gene: TRBD2; clone size: many; V gene: TRBV5-1; CDR3 protein: CASSARTSGNNEQFF
J gene: TRBJ2-1; D gene: .; clone size: many; V gene: TRBV5-1; CDR3 protein: CASSPQRGDGNEQFF
J gene: TRBJ2-7; D gene: TRBD1; clone size: many; V gene: TRBV4-1; CDR3 protein: CASSQARDRLYEQYF
J gene: TRBJ2-2; D gene: .; clone size: many; V gene: TRBV10-2; CDR3 protein: CASTPGPYTGELFF
J gene: TRBJ1-5; D gene: TRBD1; clone size: many; V gene: TRBV6-5; CDR3 protein: CASSYSTGQPQHF
J gene: TRBJ2-2; D gene: .; clone size: many; V gene: TRBV12-3/TRBV12-4; CDR3 protein: CASSLAENTGELFF
J gene: TRBJ2-5; D gene: .; clone size: medium-sized; V gene: TRBV4-3; CDR3 protein: CASSQDWGAGETQYF
J gene: TRBJ1-1; D gene: .; clone size: many; V gene: TRBV20-1; CDR3 protein: CSARVRGLNTEAFF
J gene: TRBJ2-3; D gene: .; clone size: .; V gene: TRBV28; CDR3 protein: CASSFPSLLQDGTDTQYF
J gene: TRBJ1-2; D gene: .; clone size: many; V gene: TRBV7-2; CDR3 protein: CASSFMAGQNGYTF
J gene: TRBJ1-2; D gene: TRBD1; clone size: few; V gene: TRBV6-4; CDR3 protein: CASSKKGQGAIGANYGYTF
J gene: TRBJ1-1; D gene: .; clone size: many; V gene: TRBV4-2; CDR3 protein: CASSQDQGNGGTEAFF
J gene: TRBJ1-6; D gene: .; clone size: few; V gene: TRBV7-6; CDR3 protein: CASSLGGTYNSPLHF
J gene: TRBJ2-3; D gene: TRBD2; clone size: many; V gene: TRBV18; CDR3 protein: CASSPALGGTDTQYF
J gene: TRBJ2-1; D gene: .; clone size: .; V gene: TRBV12-2; CDR3 protein: CASRLRENEQFF
J gene: TRBJ2-7; D gene: .; clone size: few; V gene: TRBV11-2; CDR3 protein: CASSPNSWFDSYEQYF
J gene: TRBJ1-1; D gene: .; clone size: many; V gene: TRBV7-8; CDR3 protein: CASSLVGTAEAFF
J gene: TRBJ1-6; D gene: TRBD1; clone size: many; V gene: TRBV4-1; CDR3 protein: CASSQVSDRADSDSPLHF
J gene: TRBJ1-1; D gene: .; clone size: .; V gene: TRBV7-9; CDR3 protein: CASSLQSTITEAFF